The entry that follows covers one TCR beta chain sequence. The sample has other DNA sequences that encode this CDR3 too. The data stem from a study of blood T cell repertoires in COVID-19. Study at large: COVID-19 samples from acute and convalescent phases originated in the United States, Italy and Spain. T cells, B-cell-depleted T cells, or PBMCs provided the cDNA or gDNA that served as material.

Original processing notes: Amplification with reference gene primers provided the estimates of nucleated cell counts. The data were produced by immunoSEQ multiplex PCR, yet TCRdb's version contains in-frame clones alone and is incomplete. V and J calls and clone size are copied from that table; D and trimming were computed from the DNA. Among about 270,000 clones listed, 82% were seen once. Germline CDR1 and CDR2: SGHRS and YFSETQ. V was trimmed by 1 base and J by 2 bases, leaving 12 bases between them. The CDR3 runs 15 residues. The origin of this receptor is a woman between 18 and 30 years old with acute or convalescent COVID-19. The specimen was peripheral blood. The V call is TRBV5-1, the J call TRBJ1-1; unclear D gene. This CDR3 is CASSLRSTTNTEAFF. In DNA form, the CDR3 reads TGCGCCAGCAGCTTGCGGAGCACTACCAACACTGAAGCTTTCTTT.